This T cell receptor beta chain is drawn from a study of cytomegalovirus exposure and HLA in healthy donors. Trimming left V 3 bases short and J 6 bases short, with 9 bases between. From germline, CDR1 is SGDLS and CDR2 YYNGEE. The CDR3 has 12 amino acids. Study-wide points: An analysis that was carried out later associated 16,951 TCR beta sequences with HLA alleles at 0.05 false discovery rate. Specificity for CMV antigens was confirmed in vitro for three of the CMV-associated chains. The authors later found TCR association rates varying by HLA locus, with DRB1 most and HLA-C fewest.

It was with 60 Vbeta and 13 Jbeta primers that the PCR ran. Using immunoSEQ multiplex PCR, the repertoire was profiled, and TCRdb retains in-frame clones only, with some absent. The table has 150,000 to 200,000 clones, over 9.5% seen once. This clone was observed a handful of times. Its antigen is not known. The chain recombines TRBV9 with TRBJ1-2; D might be TRBD1 (5 bases). The sequenced material came from PBMCs. The clonotype originates from a middle-aged man in good health and CMV-seropositive. CDR3 sequence (DNA): TGTGCCAGCAGCGCAGGGAATGATGGCTACACCTTC. It codes for CASSAGNDGYTF. Complete variable domain (other parts from reference TRBV9 and TRBJ1-2): DSGVTQTPKHLITATGQRVTLRCSPRSGDLSVYWYQQSLDQGLQFLIQYYNGEERAKGNILERFSAQQFPDLHSELNLSSLELGDSALYFCASSAGNDGYTFGSGTRLTVV.